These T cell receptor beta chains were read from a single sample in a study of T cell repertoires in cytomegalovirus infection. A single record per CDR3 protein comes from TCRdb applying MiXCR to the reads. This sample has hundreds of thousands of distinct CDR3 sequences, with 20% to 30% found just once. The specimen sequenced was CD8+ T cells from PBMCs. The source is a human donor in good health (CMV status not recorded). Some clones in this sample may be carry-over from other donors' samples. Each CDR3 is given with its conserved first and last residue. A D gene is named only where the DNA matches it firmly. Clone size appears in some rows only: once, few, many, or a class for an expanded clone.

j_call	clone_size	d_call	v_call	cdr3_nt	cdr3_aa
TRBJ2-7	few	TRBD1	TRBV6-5	TGTGCCAGCAGTTACGGGCAGGGGGACGAGCAGTACTTC	CASSYGQGDEQYF
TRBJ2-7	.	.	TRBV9	TGTGCCAGCAGCGTAGATCAGGGACTTGGCTACGAGCAGTACTTC	CASSVDQGLGYEQYF
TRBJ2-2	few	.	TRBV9	TGTGCCAGCAGCCTTAATCCGGGACAGAACACCGGGGAGCTGTTTTTT	CASSLNPGQNTGELFF
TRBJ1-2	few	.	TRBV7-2	TGTGCCAACAGCTTTATAGGGGGAAATGGCTACACCTTC	CANSFIGGNGYTF
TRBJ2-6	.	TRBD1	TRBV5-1	TGCGCCAGCAGCGGCGACGACAGGGCAGGTTTTGGGGCCAACGTCCTGACTTTC	CASSGDDRAGFGANVLTF
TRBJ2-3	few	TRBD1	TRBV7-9	TGTGCCAGCAGCTTAGTACAGGGGGCCGAGGATACGCAGTATTTT	CASSLVQGAEDTQYF
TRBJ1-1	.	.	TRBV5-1	TGCGCCAGCAGTGAGGGACAATCGAACACTGAAGCTTTCTTT	CASSEGQSNTEAFF
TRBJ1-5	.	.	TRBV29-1	TGCAGCGTTTCTAGGGATAGCAATCAGCCCCAGCATTTT	CSVSRDSNQPQHF
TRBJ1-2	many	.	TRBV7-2	TGTGCCAGCAGCTTACGTCAGGGCTGGAACTATGGCTACACCTTC	CASSLRQGWNYGYTF
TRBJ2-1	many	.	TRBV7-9	TGTGCCAGCAGCCTGGCAGGCACGTTCAATGAGCAGTTCTTC	CASSLAGTFNEQFF
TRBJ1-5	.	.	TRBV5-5	TGTGCCAGCAGCTTGGGGCATCTTGAGGAGCCCCAGCATTTT	CASSLGHLEEPQHF
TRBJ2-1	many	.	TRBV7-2	TGTGCCAGCAGCCTTCGGGGGACACCACCTAACAATGAGCAGTTCTTC	CASSLRGTPPNNEQFF
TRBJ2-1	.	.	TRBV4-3	TGCGCCTCCCTAGGTGGGGGCAATGAGCAGTTCTTC	CASLGGGNEQFF
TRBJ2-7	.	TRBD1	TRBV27	TGTGCCAGCAGTCGGGACGGACAGGGGTCCAACGAGCAGTACTTC	CASSRDGQGSNEQYF
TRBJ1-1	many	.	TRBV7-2	TGTGCCAGCAGCCCGACAAGGATAGAAGCTTTCTTT	CASSPTRIEAFF
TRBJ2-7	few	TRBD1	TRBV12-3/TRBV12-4	TGTGCCAGCAGTTTTGACAGGGCAAAGCCCTACGAGCAGTACTTC	CASSFDRAKPYEQYF
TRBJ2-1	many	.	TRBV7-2	TGTGCCAGCAGCTTCCCTTCCAGGCAGTTCTTC	CASSFPSRQFF
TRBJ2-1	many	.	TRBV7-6	TGTGCCAGCAGCCCGGGGGACTACAATGAGCAGTTCTTC	CASSPGDYNEQFF
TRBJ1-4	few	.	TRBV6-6	TGTGCCAGCAGTTACTTTGGAGCTAATGAAAAACTGTTTTTT	CASSYFGANEKLFF
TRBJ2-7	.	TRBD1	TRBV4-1	TGCGCCAGCAGCCGGACAGGGGATTTCTACGAGCAGTACTTC	CASSRTGDFYEQYF
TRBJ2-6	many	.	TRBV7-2	TGTGCCAGCAGCTTTTCCGGGCCCCTAACTGGGGCCAACGTCCTGACTTTC	CASSFSGPLTGANVLTF
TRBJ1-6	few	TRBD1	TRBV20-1	TGCAGTGCCACTAACCCGGCGACAGGGTATAATTCACCCCTCCACTTT	CSATNPATGYNSPLHF
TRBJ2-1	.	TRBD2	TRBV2	TGTGCCAGCAGTGGCTTCGCGGGGGGGCTCTACAATGAGCAGTTCTTC	CASSGFAGGLYNEQFF
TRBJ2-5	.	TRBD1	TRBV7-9	TGTGCCAGCAGCTTCTGGGACAGTGAAGTGACCCAGTACTTC	CASSFWDSEVTQYF
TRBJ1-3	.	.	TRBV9	TGTGCCAGCAGCGTAGGTTTCCGACCCTCTGGAAACACCATATATTTT	CASSVGFRPSGNTIYF
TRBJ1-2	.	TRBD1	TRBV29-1	TGCAGCGTTGACACTGCGGACAGGGGCTATGGCTACACCTTC	CSVDTADRGYGYTF
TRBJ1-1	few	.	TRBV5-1	TGCGCCAGCGGGTCGGGGGGACCAATTGGAGCTTTCTTT	CASGSGGPIGAFF
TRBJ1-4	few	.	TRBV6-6	TGTGCCAGCAGTTACTCGACCGAAAAACTGTTTTTT	CASSYSTEKLFF
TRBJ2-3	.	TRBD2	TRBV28	TGTGCCAACAGTTTTCCCAGACTAGCGGGAGGGCAATATACGCAGTATTTT	CANSFPRLAGGQYTQYF
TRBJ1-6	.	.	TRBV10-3	TGTGCCATTCAGCCGGGCCTCGGCGCGAATTCACCCCTCCACTTT	CAIQPGLGANSPLHF
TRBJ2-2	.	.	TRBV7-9	TGTGCCAGCAGCTCCCCACGCGGAAGGAACACCGGGGAGCTGTTTTTT	CASSSPRGRNTGELFF
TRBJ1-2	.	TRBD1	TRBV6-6	TGTGCCAGCAGTTTAGGACAGGGGGTTTCGTATGGCTACACCTTC	CASSLGQGVSYGYTF
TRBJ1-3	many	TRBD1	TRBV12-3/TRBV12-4	TGTGCCAGCAGTGCCGGGACAGGGGGCTACACCATATATTTT	CASSAGTGGYTIYF
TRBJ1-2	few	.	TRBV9	TGTGCCAGCAGCGAATCGGGGCCTGATTCGTACTATGGCTACACCTTC	CASSESGPDSYYGYTF
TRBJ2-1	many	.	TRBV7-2	TGTGCCAGCAGCTTGAACTCAGTCAATGAGCAGTTCTTC	CASSLNSVNEQFF
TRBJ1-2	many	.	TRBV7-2	TGTGCCAGCAGCTTGGGCAGGATTTTTTATGGCTACACCTTC	CASSLGRIFYGYTF
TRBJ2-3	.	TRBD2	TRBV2	TGTGCCAGCAGCGACGGACTAGCGGGGATTAGCACAGATACGCAGTATTTT	CASSDGLAGISTDTQYF
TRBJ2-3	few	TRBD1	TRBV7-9	TGTGCCAGCAGCTTGGACAGGGTGCGGACAGATACGCAGTATTTT	CASSLDRVRTDTQYF
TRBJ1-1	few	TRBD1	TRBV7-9	TGTGCCAGCAGCACTGACGACAGGGTGAACACTGAAGCTTTCTTT	CASSTDDRVNTEAFF
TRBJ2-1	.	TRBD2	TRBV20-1	TGCAGTGCTATAGCGGGGGGGCGAAATGAGCAGTTCTTC	CSAIAGGRNEQFF
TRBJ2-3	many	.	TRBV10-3	TGTGCCATCAGTGAGTCGTCCATGGGGAGCACAGATACGCAGTATTTT	CAISESSMGSTDTQYF
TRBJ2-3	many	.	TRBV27	TGTGCCAGCAGCCGAGGTCTAGCAAATACGCAGTATTTT	CASSRGLANTQYF
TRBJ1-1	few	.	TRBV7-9	TGTGCCAGCAGCTCCTTTGAAGAGGGGAGCACTGAAGCTTTCTTT	CASSSFEEGSTEAFF
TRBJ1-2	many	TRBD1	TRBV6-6	TGTGCCAGCAGTCGACAGGGTTCTGGCTACACCTTC	CASSRQGSGYTF
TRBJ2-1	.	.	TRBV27	TGTGCCAGCAGTCTTCCGGGACTTGGGAATGAGCAGTTCTTC	CASSLPGLGNEQFF